This TCR beta chain derives from a study of shared clonotypes between healthy human individuals. Germline CDR1 SQVTM, CDR2 ANQGSEA. The CDR3 loop spans 13 amino acids. V was trimmed by 2 bases and J by 4 bases, leaving 11 bases between them. The sample holds a few counts of this clone. Unsorted PBMCs provided DNA that was sequenced on ten immunoSEQ deep assay plates. The assay was immunoSEQ multiplex PCR, and TCRdb's table has in-frame clones only and misses some. The sample yields approximately 470,000 clones, roughly 80% seen once. Genomic DNA from unsorted samples was obtained from around 93 million PBMCs (per sample).

This TCR was recovered from a woman between 40 and 55 years old in good health. Some clones in this sample may be carry-over from other donors' samples. The V call is TRBV29-1, the J call TRBJ1-2, with no clear D. The sample was PBMCs. CDR3 bases: TGCAGCGTTGAACGCCCGGGGTCCTATGGCTACACCTTC. Amino acids: CSVERPGSYGYTF.